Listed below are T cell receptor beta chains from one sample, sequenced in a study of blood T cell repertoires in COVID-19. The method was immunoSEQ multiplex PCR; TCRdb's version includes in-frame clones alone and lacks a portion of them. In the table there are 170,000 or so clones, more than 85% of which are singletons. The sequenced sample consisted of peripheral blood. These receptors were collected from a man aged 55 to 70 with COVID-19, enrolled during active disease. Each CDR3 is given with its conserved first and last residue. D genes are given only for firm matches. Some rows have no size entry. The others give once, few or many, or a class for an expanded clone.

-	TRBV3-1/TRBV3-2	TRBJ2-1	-	CASKRPSASYNEQFF	TGTGCCAGCAAGCGCCCTAGCGCCTCCTACAATGAGCAGTTCTTC
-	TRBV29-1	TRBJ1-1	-	CSVGRELVVTEAFF	TGCAGCGTTGGGAGGGAGTTAGTGGTTACTGAAGCTTTCTTT
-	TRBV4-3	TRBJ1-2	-	CASSHFQGRGYTF	TGCGCCAGCAGCCATTTCCAGGGCCGCGGCTACACCTTC
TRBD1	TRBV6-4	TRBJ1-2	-	CASSPDRDRGLDNYGYTF	TGTGCCAGCAGTCCGGACCGGGACAGGGGGCTGGATAACTATGGCTACACCTTC
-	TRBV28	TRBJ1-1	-	CASSLLTGSAFF	TGTGCCAGCAGTTTATTAACAGGGAGTGCTTTCTTT
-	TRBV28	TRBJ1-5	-	CASPSSNQPQHF	TGTGCCAGTCCTAGTAGCAATCAGCCCCAGCATTTT
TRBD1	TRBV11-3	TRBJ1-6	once	CASSPRTGGNSPLHF	TGTGCCAGCAGCCCCCGGACAGGGGGGAATTCACCCCTCCACTTT
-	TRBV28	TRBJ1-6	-	CASGAGNSPLHF	TGTGCCAGCGGCGCGGGGAATTCACCCCTCCACTTT
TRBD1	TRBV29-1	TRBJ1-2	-	CSDQGVGGSAF	TGCAGCGATCAGGGGGTCGGGGGATCGGCCTTC
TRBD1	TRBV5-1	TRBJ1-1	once	CASSPQAGTGTSRAMNTEAFF	TGCGCCAGCAGCCCCCAAGCCGGGACAGGGACTTCGCGAGCCATGAACACTGAAGCTTTCTTT
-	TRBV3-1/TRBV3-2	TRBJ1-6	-	CASSQSSNSPLHF	TGTGCCAGCAGCCAATCCAGTAATTCACCCCTCCACTTT
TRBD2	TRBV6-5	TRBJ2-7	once	CASSYGRGSSYEQYF	TGTGCCAGCAGTTACGGGAGGGGAAGCTCCTACGAGCAGTACTTC
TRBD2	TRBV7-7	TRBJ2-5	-	CASSPPTSGLVETQYF	TGTGCTAGCAGCCCCCCCACTAGCGGGTTGGTAGAGACCCAGTACTTC
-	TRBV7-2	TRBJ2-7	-	CASSLGGLAGTYEQYF	TGTGCCAGCAGCTTAGGCGGACTCGCCGGGACCTACGAGCAGTACTTC
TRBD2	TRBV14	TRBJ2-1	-	CASSYTSGTYNEQFF	TGTGCCAGCAGCTATACTAGCGGGACCTACAATGAGCAGTTCTTC